This is a list of T cell receptor beta chains from one sample in a study of Graves' ophthalmopathy and Graves' hyperthyroidism. Each CDR3 protein gets one entry after TCRdb re-called the multiplex PCR reads with MiXCR. The data hold 500,000 to 700,000 distinct CDR3 sequences, with roughly 20% observed a single time. The sample comprised peripheral blood. These receptors all come from a young woman with stable Graves' hyperthyroidism. Some clones in this sample may be carry-over from other donors' samples. The CDR3 runs from the conserved cysteine through the conserved F or W. D genes are given only for firm matches. Clone sizes are given selectively: once, few, many, or a class where the clone is expanded.

V gene	J gene	clone size	D gene	CDR3 protein	CDR3 DNA
TRBV27	TRBJ1-1	once	.	CASNPIWTDMNTEAFF	TGTGCCAGCAACCCGATTTGGACAGACATGAACACTGAAGCTTTCTTT
TRBV27	TRBJ2-5	many	.	CASSLRGPPGETQYF	TGTGCCAGCAGTCTGCGGGGACCCCCGGGTGAGACCCAGTACTTC
TRBV10-3	TRBJ2-2	many	.	CATCRFTGTTGELFF	TGTGCCACCTGTAGGTTTACAGGGACAACCGGGGAGCTGTTTTTT
TRBV20-1	TRBJ2-7	many	.	CSAGMISYEQYF	TGCAGTGCTGGTATGATCTCCTACGAGCAGTACTTC
TRBV28	TRBJ2-7	many	TRBD1	CAARTGLSYEQYF	TGTGCCGCCCGGACAGGCCTCTCCTACGAGCAGTACTTC
TRBV30	TRBJ1-1	many	.	CACQKPNTEAFF	TGTGCCTGCCAGAAGCCGAACACTGAAGCTTTCTTT
TRBV3-1	TRBJ1-1	many	.	CASSQDSTVWGTEAFF	TGTGCCAGCAGCCAAGACTCGACAGTCTGGGGCACTGAAGCTTTCTTT
TRBV2	TRBJ2-7	.	.	CASSDFGFGSSYEQYF	TGTGCCAGCAGTGATTTTGGTTTTGGGAGCTCCTACGAGCAGTACTTC
TRBV2	TRBJ2-5	many	TRBD1	CASNRGQETQYF	TGTGCCAGCAACAGGGGGCAAGAGACCCAGTACTTC
TRBV29-1	TRBJ1-2	many	TRBD1	CSVVQGVYGYTF	TGCAGCGTAGTACAGGGGGTTTATGGCTACACCTTC
TRBV12-3/TRBV12-4	TRBJ2-5	.	TRBD2	CASSGLAGTETQYF	TGTGCCAGCAGTGGGCTAGCGGGAACAGAGACCCAGTACTTC
TRBV11-2	TRBJ1-2	few	.	CASSLRTDTNYGYTF	TGTGCCAGCAGCTTACGCACGGACACCAACTATGGCTACACCTTC
TRBV9	TRBJ1-2	many	TRBD1	CASSARQGHGYTF	TGTGCCAGCAGCGCCCGACAGGGTCATGGCTACACCTTC
TRBV27	TRBJ2-4	.	.	CASSLWTKNIQYF	TGTGCCAGCAGTTTATGGACCAAAAACATTCAGTACTTC
TRBV6-5	TRBJ2-5	many	.	CASSYFRGQETQYF	TGTGCCAGCAGTTACTTTAGGGGTCAAGAGACCCAGTACTTC
TRBV7-9	TRBJ2-5	many	TRBD2	CAFPGTSGETQYF	TGTGCCTTCCCCGGGACTAGCGGAGAGACCCAGTACTTC
TRBV6-1	TRBJ2-6	few	.	CASSALWSESPLTF	TGTGCCAGCAGTGCATTATGGTCGGAAAGCCCCCTGACTTTC